The entry below gives a single T cell receptor (beta chain) sequence along with its context. Its antigen is not yet known. Base qualities are not recorded, but no much larger clone differs from it by a single base. The immunoSEQ Assay, a bias-controlled multiplex PCR, was used to amplify TCRbeta CDR3 regions from genomic DNA. Regarding the original processing steps: Nucleated cell counts per sample were estimated from amplification of reference gene primers within the assay. To quantify the absolute abundance of each unique TCRbeta CDR3 rearrangement, sequence reads were collapsed and filtered. For each sample, productive Simpson clonality was calculated as the square root of Simpson's diversity index over productive rearrangements. Entries here come from immuneACCESS through TCRdb and include only in-frame sequences with V and J called. Some clones fail to appear in such tables; in the studies checked, an unresolved V gene covers under half of the shortfall, and the cause of the remainder is unknown. V, J and clone size derive from that table, while D and trimming were established from the DNA sequence. Present in this sample are hundreds of thousands of clones, about four fifths of which were seen just once. The ten largest make up about 8.9% of the sample.

The record originates from a study of blood T cell repertoires in COVID-19 (TCRdb year 2020). Broadly, across the study: Collaborator samples came from the United States, Italy and Spain and covered acute and convalescent phases of COVID-19. The prospective study material was composed of cDNA or gDNA derived from T cells, B-cell-depleted T cells, or PBMCs. Deeply sampled blood TCRbeta repertoires from subjects exposed to, actively infected with, or recovered from COVID-19 were included in the dataset. The repertoires were released in a freely available public database intended as a resource for research on the immune response to SARS-CoV-2. The samples were drawn from two sources: the first 160 participants of the ongoing ImmuneRACE study, and 1,200 or so subjects contributed by 6 global collaborators. The sample metadata nearly always contained a de-identified subject ID, COVID-19 status, age in years and sex. Where available, HLA class I and class II types were taken from metadata supplied by the sample provider and were not determined by assay-based typing. Summary of the overall study and its limitations: The amount of clinical and demographic metadata varied by source and participant and was provided uncurated.

Whole blood was collected in K2EDTA tubes by collaborating institutions according to the institutions' own protocols. For TCRbeta analysis, collaborator samples were shipped as frozen whole blood, as isolated PBMCs, or as DNA extracted from either sample type. Trimming takes 2 bases from V and 9 bases from J, and the germline ends sit 14 bases apart. Reading the germline V gene gives CDR1 MDHEN and CDR2 SYDVKM. The cysteine opens and the phenylalanine closes a CDR3 of 15 amino acids. Kept here is only the CDR3 DNA, which spans 45 bases and is read in frame from base 1. The sequenced material came from peripheral blood. Recombination joined TRBV28 with TRBJ1-6; perhaps TRBD1 is the D gene, with 5 bases matching. This TCR came from an elderly man with acute or convalescent COVID-19. CDR3 loop: CASSLGPGRGSPLHF. The DNA sequence is TGTGCCAGCAGTTTAGGACCAGGGAGGGGTTCACCCCTCCACTTT.